The 26 T cell receptor beta chains reported below all come from one sample, sequenced in a study of T cells in severe cutaneous drug reactions. Sequenced patients had Stevens-Johnson syndrome or toxic epidermal necrolysis caused by carbamazepine. Bulk and single-cell libraries used iRepertoire multiplex PCR with TCR subtype-specific primers. No DNA is given; TCRdb re-called the multiplex PCR reads and lists each CDR3 protein once. This table lists just over 20,000 distinct CDR3 sequences. The sequenced sample was PBMCs. Source of these receptors: a human donor with toxic epidermal necrolysis, a severe cutaneous drug reaction.

This chain connects TRBV27 to TRBJ2-1. The CDR3 has 14 amino acids. Germline-derived CDR1 and CDR2 are MNHEY and SMNVEV (reference sequence). CDR3 region: CASSPLGSYNEQFF.

This clonotype registers medium-sized by frequency. The chain joins TRBV6-2 or TRBV6-3 to TRBJ1-3. There are 20 residues in the CDR3. The V gene's germline CDR1 is MNHEY and CDR2 SVGEGT. The CDR3 sequence: CASSYNRNKAVRLSGNTIYF.

The chain carries TRBV19 and TRBJ1-5; TCRdb selects TRBD1, and the lack of DNA leaves this call unchecked. The CDR3 consists of 14 residues. The germline gives CDR1 LNHDA, CDR2 SQIVND (reference sequence). This CDR3 reads CASTPSGPYQPQHF.

V usage is TRBV20-1 and J usage is TRBJ2-7; TCRdb designates TRBD2, a call that cannot be tested without DNA. The CDR3 sequence is 13 residues long. Germline values: CDR1 DFQATT, CDR2 SNEGSKA (reference sequence). Here the CDR3 reads CSARWTSTYEQYF.

The chain links TRBV5-1 to TRBJ1-3. The germline gives CDR1 SGHRS, CDR2 YFSETQ. The CDR3 contains 15 residues. Here the CDR3 reads CASRTGSNSGNTIYF.

This clonotype is classed as medium-sized by frequency. The rearrangement links TRBV2 to TRBJ2-1; the D call from TCRdb, TRBD1, cannot be confirmed without DNA. The CDR3 has 15 residues. Germline CDR1 reads SNHLY; CDR2 reads FYNNEI. CDR3: CASRRGDRGYNEQFF.

V usage is TRBV7-2 and J usage is TRBJ1-5. This CDR3 has 16 amino acids. Germline V gene sequence: CDR1 SGHTA, CDR2 FQGNSA. CDR3 in amino acids: CASSFKGFLSNQPQHF.

This rearrangement joins TRBV20-1 to TRBJ2-7; the TCRdb call, TRBD1, lacks DNA for checking. The CDR3 runs to 11 residues. The germline V gene has CDR1 DFQATT and CDR2 SNEGSKA (reference sequence). CDR3 sequence reads: CSARQGFEQYF.

The rearrangement joins TRBV12-3 or TRBV12-4 to TRBJ1-3; TCRdb selects TRBD1, and the lack of DNA leaves this call unchecked. CDR3 length: 12 residues. CDR3 protein: CASSPDGNTIYF.

The chain links TRBV5-1 to TRBJ2-4; the D call of TRBD1 rests on TCRdb alone, since no DNA is present to check it. From germline, CDR1 is SGHRS and CDR2 YFSETQ. The CDR3 runs 16 residues. The CDR3 here is CASSLPTGGAKNIQYF.

J is TRBJ2-7 and V is TRBV7-8. CDR3 length equals 14 residues. CDR1 and CDR2 from the germline V gene are SGHVS and FQNEAQ. CDR3 protein: CASSSVAGSYEQYF.

The chain recombines TRBV11-2 with TRBJ1-4; with no DNA, the TCRdb D assignment of TRBD1 cannot be verified. The CDR3 runs 15 residues. The germline gives CDR1 SGHAT, CDR2 FQNNGV. CDR3 in amino acids: CASSLEGETNEKLFF.

Measured by frequency, this clonotype is medium-sized. This chain links TRBV6-1 with TRBJ2-3; the TRBD1 assignment by TCRdb is unverifiable without DNA. The CDR3 loop spans 15 amino acids. Germline V gene data show CDR1 as MNHNS and CDR2 as SASEGT. The CDR3 sequence: CASSPSRGAGDTQYF.

V and J are TRBV28 and TRBJ2-7; TCRdb's assignment of TRBD2 cannot be checked, as there is no DNA. The CDR3 contains 15 residues. The V gene's germline CDR1 is MDHEN and CDR2 SYDVKM. The CDR3 here is CASRRTSGNSYEQYF.

The CDR3: CASAGSRSNTEAFF. The chain recombines TRBV5-1 with TRBJ1-1. This CDR3 has 14 residues. CDR1 and CDR2 from the germline V gene are SGHRS and YFSETQ.

Considering frequency, this clonotype is medium-sized. The rearrangement joins TRBV18 to TRBJ2-3. This CDR3 has 13 residues. Germline V CDR1 and CDR2: KGHSH, LQKENI. The CDR3 reads CASSYISTDTQYF. Together with reference TRBV18 and TRBJ2-3, the CDR3 gives the full variable domain: NAGVMQNPRHLVRRRGQEARLRCSPMKGHSHVYWYRQLPEEGLKFMVYLQKENIIDESGMPKERFSAEFPKEGPSILRIQQVVRGDSAAYFCASSYISTDTQYFGPGTRLTVL.

This chain uses TRBV19 with TRBJ2-1; TCRdb designates TRBD2, a call that cannot be tested without DNA. The CDR3 has 14 residues. Germline CDR1 reads LNHDA; CDR2 reads SQIVND (reference sequence). CDR3 sequence reads: CASSNREGRNEQFF. The entire variable domain, with the rest obtained from reference TRBV19 and TRBJ2-1, is as follows: DGGITQSPKYLFRKEGQNVTLSCEQNLNHDAMYWYRQDPGQGLRLIYYSQIVNDFQKGDIAEGYSVSREKKESFPLTVTSAQKNPTAFYLCASSNREGRNEQFFGPGTRLTVL.

The chain employs TRBV20-1 and TRBJ1-1. The germline CDR1 and CDR2 sequences are DFQATT and SNEGSKA (reference sequence). CDR3 length: 15 residues. CDR3: CSARGQHSMNTEAFF.

The chain has TRBV27 and TRBJ2-7. The V gene's germline CDR1 is MNHEY and CDR2 SMNVEV (reference sequence). CDR3 length: 13 residues. CDR3 loop: CASRREGSYEQYF.

This chain links TRBV5-5 with TRBJ2-7; TCRdb selects TRBD1, and the lack of DNA leaves this call unchecked. CDR1 and CDR2 (germline): SGHKS, YYEKEE (reference sequence). The CDR3 spans 14 residues. This CDR3 is CASRVGQGAYEQYF.

This chain connects TRBV4-3 to TRBJ2-7; lacking DNA, the TRBD1 call made by TCRdb goes unchecked. Germline V gene data show CDR1 as LGHNA and CDR2 as YSLEER. This CDR3 comprises 14 residues. CDR3 residues: CASSPWTGAYEQYF.

The chain uses TRBV2 and TRBJ1-3; no DNA is available, so the TRBD1 call from TCRdb remains unchecked. CDR1 is SNHLY, CDR2 FYNNEI, per germline. CDR3 length: 15 amino acids. The CDR3 sequence is CASSEDRGAGNTIYF.

The genes are TRBV24-1 and TRBJ2-1; TCRdb lists TRBD1, though no DNA is available to test this call. CDR1 and CDR2 (germline): KGHDR, SFDVKD. CDR3 length equals 17 residues. The CDR3 region is CATSDELSRDRHNEQFF.

The CDR3 spells CASSFGTNEQYF. The chain recombines TRBV5-6 with TRBJ2-7; TCRdb's D call, TRBD1, is unchecked because there is no DNA. This CDR3 spans 12 amino acids. CDR1 is SGHDT and CDR2 is YYEEEE in the germline V gene.

J is TRBJ2-7 and V is TRBV20-1; TCRdb designates TRBD2, a call that cannot be tested without DNA. The CDR3 consists of 13 residues. From germline, CDR1 is DFQATT and CDR2 SNEGSKA (reference sequence). The CDR3 is CSAGPGLANEQYF.

This chain joins TRBV7-9 and TRBJ1-2. Germline V gene sequence: CDR1 SEHNR, CDR2 FQNEAQ (reference sequence). The CDR3 contains 13 residues. CDR3 loop: CASSLGRVRGYTF.